The source of this TCR beta chain is a study of early T cells in non-severe SARS-CoV-2 infection. Overall study context: Alpha and beta chains were unpaired, from unsorted whole-blood bulk RNA.

Worth noting for this clonotype: The antigen remains unidentified.

CDR3 length equals 11 residues. The V end lost 8 bases, the J end lost 6 bases, and 10 bases lay between the germline ends. Germline values: CDR1 MDHEN, CDR2 SYDVKM. Regarding the study as a whole: Matching results from VDJdb favored anti-spike CD8 responses, leaving private and CD4 specificities undetected.

Unique molecular identifiers tagged individual cDNA molecules. TCRdb re-called the 5' RACE reads through MiXCR, storing one row per CDR3 protein. The sample yields 100,000 to 140,000 distinct CDR3 sequences, 11% seen once. The sequenced sample consisted of whole blood. The chain links TRBV28 to TRBJ1-1; a weak D match, TRBD1 (5 bases). This receptor was obtained from an adult who was a healthcare worker with PCR-confirmed SARS-CoV-2 infection or an uninfected control (not recorded which). The CDR3 is CASRGRPEAFF. The CDR3 DNA reads TGTGCCAGCCGGGGACGCCCTGAAGCTTTCTTT.